The 30 T cell receptor beta chains given below trace back to one sample, sequenced in a study of metastatic and nonmetastatic thyroid tumors. All patients were treatment-naive before thyroid surgery. MiXCR re-clonotyped the PCR reads for TCRdb. The sample shows roughly 18,000 clones, 28% of them seen only once. Sequenced: tumor tissue. The receptors come from a female donor with papillary thyroid cancer or a benign thyroid nodule (not recorded which). Some clones in this sample may be carry-over from other donors' samples.

This clone has a count of ten or more. A much larger clone differs from this one at a single base, so this may be a read error. The chain couples TRBV28 to TRBJ2-3; D not certain. The germline V gene encodes CDR1 MDHEN and CDR2 SYDVKM. V dropped 11 bases and J dropped 4 bases, with 7 bases sitting between them. This CDR3 is built from 10 residues. CDR3 amino acids: CAGYSDTQYF. The CDR3, as DNA: TGTGCCGGCTACTCAGATACGCAGTATTTT.

The rearrangement links TRBV3-1 to TRBJ1-5, with D unresolved. Trimming stripped 5 bases from V and 3 bases from J, with 11 bases between. Per the germline V gene, CDR1 is LGHDT and CDR2 is YNNKEL (reference sequence). The CDR3 sequence is 14 residues long. The CDR3 DNA follows: TGTGCCAGCAGCTCCCGTGGCCTCAATCAGCCCCAGCATTTT. It translates to CASSSRGLNQPQHF.

This rearrangement joins TRBV4-2 to TRBJ2-2, with 8 positions matching TRBD2. V was clipped by 4 bases and J by 8 bases; unmatched bases: 24. From germline, CDR1 is LGHNA and CDR2 YNFKEQ. This CDR3 spans 20 amino acids. The CDR3 DNA reads as TGTGCCAGCAGCCGTCCTGGGGTCCGAAGCCCGGGACTAGTGAGGGGGGAGCTGTTTTTT. Translation gives CASSRPGVRSPGLVRGELFF.

This clone counts as medium-sized. The chain recombines TRBV30 with TRBJ2-2; no firm D call. CDR3 length: 12 residues. Trimming took off 3 bases at V and 8 bases at J, with 10 bases between the two ends. Germline V lookup: CDR1 GTSNPN, CDR2 SVGIG (reference sequence). The CDR3 nucleotides read TGTGCCTGGAGACCCTCGTGGGGGGAGCTGTTTTTT. Translated, it gives CAWRPSWGELFF.

This rearrangement joins TRBV5-1 to TRBJ2-1; D remains unclear. The CDR3 sequence is 18 residues long. The germline V gene encodes CDR1 SGHRS and CDR2 YFSETQ. Trimming left V 0 bases short and J 0 bases short, with 16 bases between. Written as DNA, the CDR3 is TGCGCCAGCAGCTTGGTTCCGTTGGCGGCTAGCTCCTACAATGAGCAGTTCTTC. It translates to CASSLVPLAASSYNEQFF. The full variable domain, its missing parts supplied by reference TRBV5-1 and TRBJ2-1, is KAGVTQTPRYLIKTRGQQVTLSCSPISGHRSVSWYQQTPGQGLQFLFEYFSETQRNKGNFPGRFSGRQFSNSRSEMNVSTLELGDSALYLCASSLVPLAASSYNEQFFGPGTRLTVL.

The chain joins TRBV28 to TRBJ1-1, with D possibly matching TRBD1 (5 bases). V lost 6 bases, J lost 5 bases, and 13 bases lay in between. The CDR3 is 13 residues long. CDR1 MDHEN and CDR2 SYDVKM come from the germline V gene. CDR3: CASRSDRLTEAFF. The CDR3 coding sequence is TGTGCCAGCAGGTCTGACAGATTAACTGAAGCTTTCTTT.

As to this clone: Compared with germline, one end of the junction differs, possibly owing to a read error. This rearrangement joins TRBV20-1 to TRBJ1-3; D is ambiguous. The CDR3 runs to 15 residues. Germline CDR1 is DFQATT and CDR2 is SNEGSKA (reference sequence). As DNA, the CDR3 is TGCAGCGCTAGATATGGGCCGGAGTATGGAAACACCATATATTTT. Translation: CSARYGPEYGNTIYF.

This clone rates as medium-sized (0.01 to 0.1%). V usage is TRBV6-1 and J usage is TRBJ2-2; TRBD2 might be the D (5 bases). Germline values: CDR1 MNHNS, CDR2 SASEGT. This CDR3 spans 14 amino acids. The V end was cut by 6 bases, the J end by 7 bases, with 15 bases between. The CDR3 loop reads CASSGGLWDGELFF. CDR3 nucleotide sequence: TGTGCCAGCAGCGGCGGACTCTGGGACGGGGAGCTGTTTTTT.

This clone came up many times. The chain is built from TRBV20-1 and TRBJ1-2; a possible D gene is TRBD1 (6 bases). CDR1 DFQATT and CDR2 SNEGSKA come from the germline V gene (reference sequence). The ends were cut back, 7 bases at V and 3 bases at J, with 18 bases in the middle. The CDR3 has 14 residues. DNA of the CDR3: TGCAGTGGCAAAGGAGGGGGGGGACACTATGGCTACACCTTC. It encodes CSGKGGGGHYGYTF.

A word on this clone: Likely a read error: the CDR3 ends without its conserved phenylalanine or tryptophan. The DNA is omitted, as the CDR3 cannot be located on it reliably, and the CDR3 follows TCRdb's listing. This chain links TRBV28 with TRBJ2-7; TRBD2, the D gene given by the table, was not confirmed from the DNA. Germline CDR1 and CDR2: MDHEN and SYDVKM. The CDR3 has 13 amino acids, counting both end residues. CDR3 in amino acids: CASSSRTGTWLAG.

By proportion, this clone is medium-sized. The V gene is TRBV12-3 or TRBV12-4, the J gene TRBJ2-3; 7 bases are a match to TRBD1. Losses at the gene ends were 5 bases for V and 5 bases for J; bases not matched to a gene: 7. The CDR3 runs to 14 residues. The CDR3 loop is CASSPPNRGDTQYF. The CDR3 DNA follows: TGTGCCAGCAGTCCCCCAAACAGGGGAGATACGCAGTATTTT.

This clone was seen only a few times. Because the CDR3 is missing its conserved closing phenylalanine or tryptophan, this is likely a read error. Because the CDR3's place on the DNA is in doubt, the DNA is left out and the CDR3 is given as listed by TCRdb. The chain recombines TRBV19 with TRBJ2-5; the D call in the table, TRBD1, was not verified against the DNA. The CDR3 length is 12 residues, termini included. Germline V lookup: CDR1 LNHDA, CDR2 SQIVND (reference sequence). CDR3 loop: CASSIVNGGRKL.

This clone counts as medium-sized. The chain couples TRBV6-1 to TRBJ1-3; tentative D call: TRBD1 (6 bases). The germline V gene encodes CDR1 MNHNS and CDR2 SASEGT. CDR3 length equals 14 residues. The V gene lost 7 bases and the J gene lost 0 bases, with 10 bases spanning the gap. The CDR3 loop reads CASKQGRSGNTIYF. The CDR3 DNA follows: TGTGCCAGCAAACAGGGACGCTCTGGAAACACCATATATTTT.

The rearrangement links TRBV30 to TRBJ2-3, with 14 bases matching TRBD2. The CDR3 runs to 14 residues. The V and J ends lost 3 bases and 9 bases, in that order; junction bases with no gene match: 5. CDR1 GTSNPN and CDR2 SVGIG come from the germline V gene (reference sequence). Here the CDR3 reads CAWRPGTSGGTQYF. In DNA, the CDR3 is TGTGCCTGGAGGCCCGGGACTAGCGGGGGAACGCAGTATTTT.

This clone was seen repeatedly, ten times or more. The chain combines TRBV20-1 with TRBJ2-3; 8 nucleotides match TRBD1. This CDR3 region has 15 residues. V lost 4 bases to trimming and J lost 4 bases; unmatched junction nucleotides: 10. Germline lookup yields CDR1 DFQATT and CDR2 SNEGSKA (reference sequence). CDR3 loop: CSAIPGQAPADTQYF. The DNA of the CDR3 is TGCAGTGCTATTCCGGGACAGGCCCCCGCAGATACGCAGTATTTT.

The rearrangement links TRBV3-1 to TRBJ1-3, with D unresolved. V gave up 2 bases and J gave up 0 bases, with 5 bases separating them. The CDR3 covers 14 residues. CDR1 is LGHDT and CDR2 is YNNKEL in the germline V gene (reference sequence). The CDR3 protein is CASSQWGSGNTIYF. CDR3 coding DNA: TGTGCCAGCAGCCAATGGGGCTCTGGAAACACCATATATTTT. Together with reference TRBV3-1 and TRBJ1-3, the CDR3 gives the full variable domain: DTAVSQTPKYLVTQMGNDKSIKCEQNLGHDTMYWYKQDSKKFLKIMFSYNNKELIINETVPNRFSPKSPDKAHLNLHINSLELGDSAVYFCASSQWGSGNTIYFGEGSWLTVV.

Turning to this clone: A read error may produce the germline difference seen at one junction end. The rearrangement joins TRBV20-1 to TRBJ1-2; no definite D call. The V gene's germline CDR1 is DFQATT and CDR2 SNEGSKA (reference sequence). The CDR3 is 13 amino acids. As DNA, the CDR3 is TGCAGTGCTAGTAGGCCAGGCTCCTATGTCTACACCTTC. This sequence encodes CSASRPGSYVYTF.

The J gene is TRBJ2-1, the V gene TRBV6-4; 11 bases align to TRBD2. CDR3 length equals 15 residues. Germline V lookup: CDR1 MRHNA, CDR2 SNTAGT. V lost 6 bases, J lost 7 bases, and 8 bases stayed unmatched. For the CDR3, the DNA is TGTGCCAGCAGCCCACTAGCGGGAGACTTGAATGAGCAGTTCTTC. This codes for CASSPLAGDLNEQFF.

This rearrangement joins TRBV20-1 to TRBJ2-3, with 7 bases lining up with TRBD1. The ends lost 3 bases at V and 6 bases at J; junction bases unmatched: 15. CDR1 is DFQATT, CDR2 SNEGSKA, per germline (reference sequence). The CDR3 is 16 amino acids. CDR3 sequence (DNA): TGCAGTGCTAGGGCCATGGACAGGAAAGGAAGGGATACGCAGTATTTT. This translates into CSARAMDRKGRDTQYF.

About this clone itself: This may be a read error, as it is one base from a much larger clone. This chain uses TRBV11-2 with TRBJ2-7; D unclear. The CDR3 has 15 residues. V was trimmed by 5 bases and J by 4 bases, leaving 18 bases between them. Germline assignment: CDR1 SGHAT and CDR2 FQNNGV. The CDR3 here is CASSTGRLSSYEQYF. In nucleotides, the CDR3 is TGTGCCAGCAGCACGGGTAGACTTAGCTCTTACGAGCAGTACTTC.

This clone came up a few times. One base away lies a much larger clone, so this may be a sequencing read error. The chain employs TRBV19 and TRBJ2-1; the D is unclear. The CDR3 is made up of 13 amino acids. Per germline, CDR1 LNHDA and CDR2 SQIVND (reference sequence). The CDR3 sequence: CASRRNSYYEQFF. The CDR3 region has the DNA TGTGCCAGTAGGCGGAACTCCTACTATGAGCAGTTCTTC.

The sample holds many counts of this clone. The rearrangement links TRBV27 to TRBJ2-3, with D possibly being TRBD1 (5 bases). CDR1 and CDR2 (germline): MNHEY, SMNVEV (reference sequence). V lost 5 bases, J lost 0 bases, and 18 bases lay in between. The CDR3 sequence is 17 residues long. CDR3 sequence (DNA): TGTGCCAGCAGTCTCCGGTTGGCAGGGAAAAGCACAGATACGCAGTATTTT. Translating gives CASSLRLAGKSTDTQYF.

As for this clone: The junction shows a germline mismatch at one end, possibly a read error. This chain links TRBV20-1 with TRBJ2-1, with D uncertain. CDR3 length equals 16 residues. Germline CDR1 reads DFQATT; CDR2 reads SNEGSKA (reference sequence). CDR3 sequence: CSARDPSASSYNQQFF. The DNA for the CDR3 is TGCAGTGCTAGAGATCCCTCTGCCTCCTCCTACAATCAGCAGTTCTTC.

This chain connects TRBV6-1 to TRBJ2-7, with D perhaps TRBD1 (6 bases). Germline CDR1 MNHNS, CDR2 SASEGT. The CDR3 sequence is 15 residues long. Trimming removed 5 bases at V and 3 bases at J, with 17 bases between. The CDR3 DNA is TGTGCCAGCAGTAACCGGGACACAACTTACTACGAGCAGTACTTC. Its protein is CASSNRDTTYYEQYF.

Many counts were recorded for this clone. At one end, the junction sequence differs from germline, possibly due to a read error. This sequence joins TRBV11-2 and TRBJ2-2, with a tentative D call TRBD1 (6 bases). Germline V gene lookup returns CDR1 SGHAT and CDR2 FQNNGV. The CDR3 runs to 16 residues. CDR3 region: CASSPRTAQNPGELFF. The CDR3 region has the DNA TGTGCCAGCAGCCCCCGGACAGCCCAGAACCCCGGGGAGCTGTTTTTT. The variable domain in full, completed from reference TRBV11-2 and TRBJ2-2, reads EAGVAQSPRYKIIEKRQSVAFWCNPISGHATLYWYQQILGQGPKLLIQFQNNGVVDDSQLPKDRFSAERLKGVDSTLKIQPAKLEDSAVYLCASSPRTAQNPGELFFGEGSRLTVL.

This clone was counted a few times. The V gene is TRBV28, the J gene TRBJ1-2; D ambiguous. V was trimmed by 6 bases and J by 2 bases, leaving 13 bases between them. In germline, CDR1 is MDHEN, CDR2 SYDVKM. The CDR3 length is 14 residues. The CDR3 DNA sequence: TGTGCCAGCAGCTTAGGAGGAGAGAACTATGGCTACACCTTC. As protein: CASSLGGENYGYTF.

The chain is built from TRBV20-1 and TRBJ1-5; TRBD1 is a possible D gene (6 bases). CDR1 and CDR2 from the germline V gene are DFQATT and SNEGSKA (reference sequence). Trimming took 0 bases from V and 0 from J, leaving 15 bases between them. The CDR3 spans 17 residues. CDR3 DNA sequence: TGCAGTGCTAGAGATCCCCTCGGGACACATAGCAATCAGCCCCAGCATTTT. Amino acids: CSARDPLGTHSNQPQHF.

This clone showed up many times. Given a much more abundant clone one base away, this may be a read error. The chain employs TRBV28 and TRBJ2-7; a weak D match, TRBD1 (5 bases). This CDR3 comprises 14 residues. Per the germline V gene, CDR1 is MDHEN and CDR2 is SYDVKM. CDR3 bases: TGTGCCAGCAGTTTTATAGGGGCCTTAAACGAGCAGTGCTTC. Translating gives CASSFIGALNEQCF.

This clone was observed at least ten times. The CDR3 loop is CASSEVLNNEKLFF. The CDR3 DNA is TGTGCCAGCAGTGAAGTCCTTAATAATGAAAAACTGTTTTTT. The chain combines TRBV6-1 with TRBJ1-4; D remains unclear. The CDR3 consists of 14 residues. Germline-derived CDR1 and CDR2 are MNHNS and SASEGT. V lost 1 base and J 4 bases, leaving 7 bases between the germline ends.

The chain has TRBV28 and TRBJ2-6; D unresolved. Germline CDR1 and CDR2: MDHEN and SYDVKM. This CDR3 has 17 amino acids. CDR3 region: CSITPTEFSSGANVLTF. CDR3 sequence (DNA): TGTTCCATCACCCCGACGGAGTTTAGCTCTGGGGCCAACGTCCTGACTTTC.